The 5 T cell receptor beta chains presented below share a single source sample, sequenced in a study of OX40 agonist ivuxolimab in advanced cancers. Profiled with immunoSEQ multiplex PCR; TCRdb holds only in-frame clones, not every one. The sample consists of tens of thousands of clones, over 75% of them appearing once. Sequenced material: CD4+ or CD8+ T cells sorted from blood, taken in a trial of the OX40 agonist ivuxolimab. The receptors originated from an adult with an advanced solid tumor such as melanoma, head and neck, liver or kidney cancer.

The genes are TRBV5-6 and TRBJ2-7; D remains unclear. V was pared by 1 base and J by 2 bases, with 7 bases between. CDR1 is SGHDT and CDR2 is YYEEEE in the germline V gene. The CDR3 covers 13 residues. This CDR3 reads CASSLYSAYEQYF. CDR3 nucleotide sequence: TGTGCCAGCAGCTTGTACAGCGCCTACGAGCAGTACTTC.

The V and J genes are TRBV5-4 and TRBJ2-7; 8 nucleotides line up with TRBD2. Germline CDR1 and CDR2: SGHNT and YYREEE (reference sequence). The length of the CDR3 is 15 residues. V lost 0 bases to trimming and J lost 2 bases; unmatched junction nucleotides: 4. DNA for the CDR3: TGTGCCAGCAGCTTGGACCCTAGCGGGCCCTACGAGCAGTACTTC. Protein: CASSLDPSGPYEQYF.

V is TRBV30 and J is TRBJ1-5; D may be TRBD1 (6 bases). CDR1 is GTSNPN and CDR2 is SVGIG in the germline V gene (reference sequence). V shed 1 base and J shed 7 bases, with 11 bases lying between them. The CDR3 runs 13 residues. The CDR3 loop reads CAWSGRGGQPQHF. The CDR3 region has the DNA TGTGCCTGGAGTGGGCGGGGGGGCCAGCCCCAGCATTTT.

J is TRBJ2-7 and V is TRBV5-6; the D is unclear. The CDR3 covers 13 residues. Trimming stripped 3 bases from V and 2 bases from J, with 9 bases between. Germline V gives CDR1 SGHDT, CDR2 YYEEEE. The CDR3 DNA sequence: TGTGCCAGCAGCTCTGGCAGCCCCTACGAGCAGTACTTC. Residues: CASSSGSPYEQYF. The full variable domain, with the rest looked up from reference TRBV5-6 and TRBJ2-7, is DAGVTQSPTHLIKTRGQQVTLRCSPKSGHDTVSWYQQALGQGPQFIFQYYEEEERQRGNFPDRFSGHQFPNYSSELNVNALLLGDSALYLCASSSGSPYEQYFGPGTRLTVT.

In its sample, this clone was seen a few times. Different DNA sequences within this sample yield the same CDR3. V and J are TRBV9 and TRBJ2-1; D possibly corresponds to TRBD2 (6 bases). This CDR3 contains 13 residues. Per germline, CDR1 SGDLS and CDR2 YYNGEE. Between the trimmed V and J ends, which lost 0 bases and 10 bases, there was a span of 11 bases. The CDR3: CASSVATGGEQFF. In nucleotides, the CDR3 is TGTGCCAGCAGCGTAGCTACTGGAGGGGAGCAGTTCTTC.